This T cell receptor (beta chain) stems from a study of CD8+ T cells in alopecia areata. The junction had 9 bases not matched to a gene; V was cut back by 4 bases and J by 4 bases. CDR1 is SGHDT, CDR2 YYEEEE, per germline. This CDR3 contains 15 residues. Extraction and reverse transcription of RNA yielded cDNA as the sequencing template. Profiling relied on immunoSEQ multiplex PCR, and the TCRdb table lists in-frame clones only, not all of them. The profile shows 140,000 to 150,000 clones, 51% of them singletons. The receptor was isolated from a human donor with alopecia areata. Sequenced material: CD4+ T cells sorted from blood, taken at week 0. The chain uses TRBV5-6 and TRBJ2-7; 9 bases match TRBD1. The CDR3 sequence: CASSPRSGQGYEQYF. CDR3 DNA: TGTGCCAGCAGCCCCCGCTCGGGACAGGGTTACGAGCAGTACTTC.